The clone carrying this TCR beta chain occurred once. In Seattle, patients joined the study during active infection and were tracked longitudinally. V was cut by 8 bases and J by 2 bases, with 12 bases left in between. CDR1 and CDR2 (germline): MNHEY, SVGAGI. This CDR3 contains 13 residues. These data are taken from a study of blood T cell repertoires in COVID-19. Turning to the study itself: Sites in the United States, Italy and Spain provided acute and convalescent COVID-19 samples. From T cells, B-cell-depleted T cells, or PBMCs came the material, which was cDNA or gDNA.

As handled by the study authors: Amplification of reference gene primers was used by the study to estimate nucleated cell counts. The protocol was immunoSEQ multiplex PCR, while the TCRdb copy is restricted to in-frame clones and leaves out a portion. That table gives V, J and clone size, and the DNA gave D and trimming. The repertoire includes 250,000 to 350,000 clones, around 81% of them detected once, and approximately 15% sits in the top ten. V and J are TRBV6-5 and TRBJ2-5, with D perhaps TRBD2 (6 bases). The sequenced sample was peripheral blood. This receptor was taken from a person in their 70s with COVID-19, enrolled during active disease. CDR3 in DNA: TGTGCCAGCCTAGGGAGGAAGCAAGAGACCCAGTACTTC. Encoded protein: CASLGRKQETQYF.